Each of the 3 T cell receptor beta chains below was sequenced from the same sample in a study of blood T cell repertoires in COVID-19. Sequencing used immunoSEQ multiplex PCR; TCRdb keeps in-frame clones, though not all of them. This table has some 97,000 clones, approximately 87% appearing once. The sequenced sample was peripheral blood. The receptor set was obtained from a human donor in a cohort sampled during active COVID-19.

This rearrangement joins TRBV7-9 to TRBJ1-5, with D perhaps matching TRBD1 (6 bases). CDR3 length equals 11 residues. Trimming pared 5 bases from V and 12 bases from J, leaving 11 bases between. Germline V CDR1 and CDR2: SEHNR, FQNEAQ (reference sequence). The CDR3 region has the DNA TGTGCCAGCAGCCGGGGGGCCCACCAGCATTTT. Amino acids: CASSRGAHQHF. The variable domain in full, completed from reference TRBV7-9 and TRBJ1-5, reads DTGVSQNPRHKITKRGQNVTFRCDPISEHNRLYWYRQTLGQGPEFLTYFQNEAQLEKSRLLSDRFSAERPKGSFSTLEIQRTEQGDSAMYLCASSRGAHQHFGDGTRLSIL.

The rearrangement links TRBV5-5 to TRBJ2-1; 7 bases map to TRBD2. The CDR3 length is 18 residues. V gave up 0 bases and J gave up 3 bases; unmatched junction bases: 12. Germline V gene data show CDR1 as SGHKS and CDR2 as YYEKEE (reference sequence). CDR3 bases: TGTGCCAGCAGCTTGGGGTTCGGACTAGTCCAATACTACAATGAGCAGTTCTTC. Translated, it gives CASSLGFGLVQYYNEQFF.

J is TRBJ1-6 and V is TRBV7-9; no clear D gene. From germline, CDR1 is SEHNR and CDR2 FQNEAQ (reference sequence). V lost 1 base to trimming and J lost 10 bases, with 11 bases between them. The CDR3 contains 14 residues. CDR3: CASSLERGSSPLHF. In DNA form, the CDR3 reads TGTGCCAGCAGCTTAGAACGAGGTTCCTCACCCCTCCACTTT. Combining the CDR3 with reference TRBV7-9 and TRBJ1-6 gives the whole variable domain DTGVSQNPRHKITKRGQNVTFRCDPISEHNRLYWYRQTLGQGPEFLTYFQNEAQLEKSRLLSDRFSAERPKGSFSTLEIQRTEQGDSAMYLCASSLERGSSPLHFGNGTRLTVT.